These 20 T cell receptor beta chains originate from one sample sequenced in a study of regulatory T cells in long-lasting Graves disease. Specified time point: persistent/refractory GD, antithyroid drugs over 5 years with positive TRAb. Extracted PBMC RNA gave rise to the TCR library. CDR3 regions were amplified by Arm-PCR using iRepertoire HTBI primers to build TCR beta libraries. TCRdb redid the calling of the multiplex PCR reads with MiXCR, one entry per CDR3 protein. Of 400,000 to 500,000 distinct CDR3 sequences in the sample, 20% were seen once. The input for sequencing was peripheral blood mononuclear cells (PBMCs), taken when the disease was refractory, from a patient treated with antithyroid drugs. Every receptor here comes from a female donor with Graves disease.

This clonotype has at least ten counts. The rearrangement joins TRBV10-3 to TRBJ1-1; D is ambiguous. This CDR3 contains 12 residues. Germline CDR1 reads ENHRY; CDR2 reads SYGVKD. V lost 4 bases and J 1 base, leaving 4 bases between the germline ends. The CDR3 region has the DNA TGTGCCATCAGTGTAGGGAACACTGAAGCTTTCTTT. It translates to CAISVGNTEAFF.

J is TRBJ2-2 and V is TRBV7-2; no firm D call. V dropped 0 bases and J dropped 2 bases, with 13 bases sitting between them. CDR1 is SGHTA and CDR2 is FQGNSA in the germline V gene. This CDR3 is built from 17 residues. CDR3 bases: TGTGCCAGCAGCTTAGCTGTTCGGGCAGCAAACACCGGGGAGCTGTTTTTT. This gives the protein CASSLAVRAANTGELFF.

This clonotype has more than one count but fewer than ten. The chain is built from TRBV19 and TRBJ1-2; D call uncertain. V lost 0 bases and J 2 bases, leaving 10 bases between the germline ends. In germline, CDR1 is LNHDA, CDR2 SQIVND (reference sequence). CDR3 size: 15 residues. The chain's CDR3 is CASSIDGSKNYGYTF. CDR3 nucleotides: TGTGCCAGTAGTATAGATGGGTCAAAGAACTATGGCTACACCTTC.

This clonotype has a handful of counts. This rearrangement joins TRBV6-1 to TRBJ2-5, with D tentatively TRBD1 or TRBD2 (5 bases each). Per germline, CDR1 MNHNS and CDR2 SASEGT. V was pared by 7 bases and J by 5 bases, with 17 bases between. This CDR3 comprises 14 residues. The CDR3 sequence is CASNGAGLRETQYF. CDR3 DNA sequence: TGTGCCAGCAACGGGGCTGGGCTCCGGGAGACCCAGTACTTC.

At least ten counts were recorded for this clonotype. V is TRBV19 and J is TRBJ2-7; D unclear. The CDR3 is made up of 13 amino acids. Trimming pared 3 bases from V and 2 bases from J, leaving 8 bases between. Per germline, CDR1 LNHDA and CDR2 SQIVND (reference sequence). CDR3 sequence reads: CASSMYKTYEQYF. The CDR3, as DNA: TGTGCCAGTAGTATGTACAAAACCTACGAGCAGTACTTC.

This clonotype was counted a few times. The CDR3 nucleotides are TGTGCCAGCAGGTTGACAGGATGGGCCACTGAAGCTTTCTTT. Its protein product is CASRLTGWATEAFF. The V gene is TRBV6-1, the J gene TRBJ1-1; D might be TRBD1 (6 bases). Deletions cut 6 bases from V and 4 bases from J, with 15 bases between. This CDR3 has 14 amino acids. Germline assignment: CDR1 MNHNS and CDR2 SASEGT.

A note on this clonotype: The junction shows a germline mismatch at one end, possibly a read error. The chain employs TRBV15 and TRBJ1-5, with unresolved D. This CDR3 is built from 14 residues. The V gene's germline CDR1 is LNHNV and CDR2 YYDKDF (reference sequence). This CDR3 is CATSRVGFNQPQHF. For the CDR3, the DNA is TGTGCCACCAGCAGAGTGGGGTTTAATCAACCCCAGCATTTT.

In its sample, this clonotype was seen a few times. This chain connects TRBV27 to TRBJ2-7, with D tentatively TRBD1 or TRBD2 (5 bases each). Trimming removed 2 bases from V and 2 bases from J, with 22 bases in between. CDR3 size: 18 residues. Looked up from germline, CDR1 is MNHEY and CDR2 is SMNVEV (reference sequence). In DNA, the CDR3 is TGTGCCAGCAGTTTACCTGACAGAGGGGACCCATCGGCCTACGAGCAGTACTTC. Its protein product is CASSLPDRGDPSAYEQYF.

This clonotype was seen repeatedly, ten times or more. The chain employs TRBV28 and TRBJ2-7; 9 bases align to TRBD1. CDR1 is MDHEN and CDR2 is SYDVKM in the germline V gene. Germline trimming cut 4 bases from V and 4 bases from J; bases unmatched to any gene: 11. The CDR3 loop spans 16 amino acids. The CDR3 nucleotides read TGTGCCAGCAGTTGGGGACAGGGAGGGCTTATATACGAGCAGTACTTC. It translates to CASSWGQGGLIYEQYF.

The chain couples TRBV11-1 to TRBJ2-7; 14 nucleotides line up with TRBD2. Germline V gene lookup returns CDR1 SGHAT and CDR2 FQDESV (reference sequence). This CDR3 is built from 15 residues. V shed 5 bases and J 6 bases; nucleotides not matched to a gene: 6. Written as DNA, the CDR3 is TGTGCCAGCAGCCTTACGGGACTAGCGGGAGTCGAGCAGTACTTC. This gives the protein CASSLTGLAGVEQYF.

There are a few counts of this clonotype. This rearrangement joins TRBV6-1 to TRBJ2-7, with TRBD1 identical over 7 bases. The CDR3 has 15 amino acids. J lost 3 bases, V lost 7 bases, and 12 bases had no gene match. Germline CDR1 MNHNS, CDR2 SASEGT. This CDR3 reads CASTGGARGYYEQYF. The CDR3 bases are TGTGCCAGCACGGGTGGTGCCAGGGGGTACTACGAGCAGTACTTC.

The chain couples TRBV9 to TRBJ2-2, with D perhaps TRBD1 (5 bases). The V end lost 3 bases, the J end lost 6 bases, and 9 bases lay between the germline ends. This CDR3 is built from 13 residues. Per germline, CDR1 SGDLS and CDR2 YYNGEE. The CDR3 protein is CASSGLGAGELFF. The CDR3 nucleotides read TGTGCCAGCAGCGGTTTAGGGGCCGGGGAGCTGTTTTTT.

The J gene is TRBJ2-2, the V gene TRBV6-2 or TRBV6-3; 10 bases match TRBD2. This CDR3 comprises 17 residues. J lost 8 bases, V lost 6 bases, and 15 bases had no gene match. Germline V gene lookup returns CDR1 MNHEY and CDR2 SVGEGT. The CDR3 region is CASRITSGKGGIGELFF. The CDR3 DNA reads as TGTGCCAGCAGGATTACTAGCGGGAAAGGGGGTATAGGGGAGCTGTTTTTT.

The chain joins TRBV3-1 to TRBJ2-1; tentatively, D is TRBD1 (6 bases). The V end lost 0 bases, the J end lost 1 base, and 13 bases lay between the germline ends. CDR1 is LGHDT and CDR2 is YNNKEL in the germline V gene (reference sequence). The CDR3 length is 17 residues. The CDR3 sequence: CASSQDIGGASYNEQFF. For the CDR3, the DNA is TGTGCCAGCAGCCAAGATATAGGGGGAGCATCCTACAATGAGCAGTTCTTC.

The J gene is TRBJ2-5, the V gene TRBV25-1; possible D gene TRBD2, 6 bases. The CDR3 totals 14 residues. V lost 4 bases and J lost 5, with 14 bases in between. From germline, CDR1 is MGHDK and CDR2 SYGVNS. DNA of the CDR3: TGTGCCAGCAGTGCCCGCCGGGGAGGTGAGACCCAGTACTTC. Translated: CASSARRGGETQYF.

The chain employs TRBV29-1 and TRBJ2-7, with 12 bases fitting TRBD2. Germline V gene lookup returns CDR1 SQVTM and CDR2 ANQGSEA. CDR3 length: 13 residues. Trimming at V came to 7 bases and at J to 7 bases, leaving 8 bases not matched to a gene. CDR3 residues: CSARTSGTGEQYF. CDR3 coding DNA: TGCAGCGCTCGGACTAGCGGGACAGGAGAGCAGTACTTC.

This clonotype was picked up many times. The gene calls are TRBV12-3 or TRBV12-4 and TRBJ2-7, with D unclear. The CDR3 is 11 amino acids. V gave up 8 bases and J gave up 6 bases, with 11 bases separating them. For the CDR3, the DNA is TGTGCCAGCGGTGAGATTCGCGAGCAGTACTTC. It is translated as CASGEIREQYF.

Only a few counts were recorded for this clonotype. The V call is TRBV12-3 or TRBV12-4, the J call TRBJ1-3, with D tentatively TRBD1 (5 bases). The V and J ends lost 5 bases and 0 bases respectively, with 8 bases between them. The length of the CDR3 is 14 residues. CDR3 region: CASSIGASGNTIYF. The CDR3 coding sequence is TGTGCCAGCAGTATTGGGGCCTCTGGAAACACCATATATTTT.

This clonotype has only a few counts. The junction departs from germline at one end; a sequencing error may be responsible. J is TRBJ2-7 and V is TRBV5-1; 9 bases map to TRBD2. The CDR3 contains 11 residues. The germline V gene encodes CDR1 SGHRS and CDR2 YFSETQ. The CDR3 reads CASSSSGTVFF. DNA of the CDR3: TGCGCCAGCAGCTCTAGCGGGACGGTCTTCTTC.

This clonotype has only a few counts. This sequence joins TRBV5-1 and TRBJ2-7; 9 positions agree with TRBD2. Germline lookup yields CDR1 SGHRS and CDR2 YFSETQ. The V segment lost 5 bases and the J segment 1 base; nucleotides outside the gene matches: 10. The CDR3 contains 16 residues. The CDR3 DNA is TGCGCCAGCAGACCGTCCCTCCTAGCGGGGTCCTACGAGCAGTACTTC. This encodes CASRPSLLAGSYEQYF.